The TCR beta chain under discussion was sequenced for a study of blood T cell repertoires in COVID-19. This clone was seen only a few times. Trimming shortened V by 7 bases and J by 3 bases, and 14 bases separated the two germline ends. This CDR3 contains 14 residues. Germline V gene sequence: CDR1 SGDLS, CDR2 YYNGEE. Clones were sequenced by immunoSEQ multiplex PCR, and TCRdb holds only the in-frame ones, with some missing. Among about 390,000 clones listed, around nine tenths were seen once. The sequence was obtained from a woman aged 45 to 65 who had recovered from COVID-19. Sequenced material: PBMCs or T cells enriched from blood (not recorded which). The chain has TRBV9 and TRBJ2-1; D is perhaps TRBD1 (5 bases). As DNA, the CDR3 is TGTGCCAGCTCCTATTCGACAGTCTACAATGAGCAGTTCTTC. This sequence encodes CASSYSTVYNEQFF.